The TCR beta chain under discussion was sequenced for a study of blood T cell repertoires in COVID-19. The CDR3 loop spans 16 amino acids. J gave up 4 bases and V 0 bases, and 6 bases lay outside the gene matches. The V gene's germline CDR1 is SGHVS and CDR2 FNYEAQ. TCRdb's table, derived via immunoSEQ multiplex PCR, lists solely in-frame clones and lacks some. The data contain roughly 300,000 clones, around 85% of them singletons. This receptor was taken from a woman aged 25 to 39 with COVID-19, enrolled during active disease. What was sequenced was peripheral blood. This chain joins TRBV7-6 and TRBJ2-7; TRBD2 matches 10 bases. CDR3 DNA: TGTGCCAGCAGCTTAGCAAGCGGGGGGGCTCTATACGAGCAGTACTTC. Translated: CASSLASGGALYEQYF.